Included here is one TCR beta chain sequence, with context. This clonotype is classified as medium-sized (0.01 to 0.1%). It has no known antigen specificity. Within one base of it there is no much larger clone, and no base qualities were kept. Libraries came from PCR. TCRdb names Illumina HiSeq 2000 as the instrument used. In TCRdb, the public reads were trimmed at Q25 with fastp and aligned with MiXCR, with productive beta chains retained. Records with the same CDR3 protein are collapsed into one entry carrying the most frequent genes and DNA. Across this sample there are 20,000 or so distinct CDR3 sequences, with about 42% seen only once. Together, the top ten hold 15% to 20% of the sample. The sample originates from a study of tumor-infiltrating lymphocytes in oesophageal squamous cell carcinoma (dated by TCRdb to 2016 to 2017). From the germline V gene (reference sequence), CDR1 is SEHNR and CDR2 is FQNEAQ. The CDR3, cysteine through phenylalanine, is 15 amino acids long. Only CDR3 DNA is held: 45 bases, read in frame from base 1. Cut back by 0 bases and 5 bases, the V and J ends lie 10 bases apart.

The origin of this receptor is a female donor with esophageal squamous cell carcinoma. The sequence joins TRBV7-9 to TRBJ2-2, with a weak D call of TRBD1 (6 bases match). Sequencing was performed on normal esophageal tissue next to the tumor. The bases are TGTGCCAGCAGCTTAGCACAGGGTGGAACCGGGGAGCTGTTTTTT. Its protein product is CASSLAQGGTGELFF.